The rows below give T cell receptor beta chains drawn from one sample of a study of TIL therapy for anti-PD-1-resistant metastatic lung cancer. Sequenced by immunoSEQ multiplex PCR; TCRdb stores in-frame clones only, minus some. Here the sample spans roughly 46,000 clones, around 86% being singletons. The sample in question was blood, obtained at baseline. Receptors were obtained from a person aged 25 to 85 with non-small cell lung cancer. CDR3s include the opening cysteine and the closing phenylalanine or tryptophan. The D gene is left open where the match is weak. Part of the rows lack a size; the others show once, few, many or a class for expanded clones.

size	V	D	J	DNA	CDR3
.	TRBV15	.	TRBJ2-1	TGTGCCACCAGCAGACCGCCTACAGGGAATGAGCAGTTCTTC	CATSRPPTGNEQFF
once	TRBV18	.	TRBJ2-1	TGTGCCAGCTCACCCGGGACTGCCTACAATGAGCAGTTCTTC	CASSPGTAYNEQFF
.	TRBV6-5	.	TRBJ2-3	TGTGCCAGCGGGCTAGCTGGGAGCACAGATACGCAGTATTTT	CASGLAGSTDTQYF
.	TRBV19	.	TRBJ1-1	TGTGCCAGTAGTACCCTCCCGGCGGGCACTGAAGCTTTCTTT	CASSTLPAGTEAFF
.	TRBV7-2	TRBD1	TRBJ1-2	TGTGCCAGCAGCCCGACAGGGGCCCTCTATGGCTACACCTTC	CASSPTGALYGYTF
few	TRBV29-1	.	TRBJ2-5	TGCAGCGTTGCGGGGGTAGGGGAGACCCAGTACTTC	CSVAGVGETQYF
.	TRBV24-1	TRBD1	TRBJ2-1	TGTGCCACCAGTGATTCAACGGGACAGGTCTACAATGAGCAGTTCTTC	CATSDSTGQVYNEQFF
.	TRBV21-1	.	TRBJ2-7	TGTGCCAGCAGCAGTCGTTGTGGTATAGCGGGCAGCTCCTACGAGCAGTACTTC	CASSSRCGIAGSSYEQYF
once	TRBV28	.	TRBJ2-3	TGTGCCAGCAGCCGGAGGGGTAGCACAGATACGCAGTATTTT	CASSRRGSTDTQYF
.	TRBV4-3	.	TRBJ2-5	TGCGCCAGCAGCAAGAACAGAGATCCAGGAGAGACCCAGTACTTC	CASSKNRDPGETQYF
.	TRBV7-8	.	TRBJ2-2	TGTGCCAGCAGCCGTCGAGGGGCCGGGGAGCTGTTTTTT	CASSRRGAGELFF
.	TRBV5-1	.	TRBJ2-7	TGCGCCAGCAGCTTGGATAAGGGGACCACCTACGAGCAGTACTTC	CASSLDKGTTYEQYF
.	TRBV6-2/TRBV6-3	TRBD1	TRBJ1-1	TGTGCCAGCAGTAAGCGACAGGGGGGCGTCGCTGAAGCTTTCTTT	CASSKRQGGVAEAFF
.	TRBV7-2	.	TRBJ2-1	TGTGCCAGCAGCTCCGCCGCTTTCCCGAGCTCCTACAATGAGCAGTTCTTC	CASSSAAFPSSYNEQFF
.	TRBV5-3	.	TRBJ2-1	TGTGCCAGAAGCCTCCTTAGGGGCGGGGAGTCTCTAGAGCAGTTCTTC	CARSLLRGGESLEQFF
.	TRBV6-2/TRBV6-3	.	TRBJ2-1	TGTGCCAGCAGCCCCCCGGGGCAAGAATACAATGAGCAGTTCTTC	CASSPPGQEYNEQFF
.	TRBV13	.	TRBJ2-5	TGTGCCAGCAGCTTTCGGCCGGGGGAGACCCAGTACTTC	CASSFRPGETQYF
.	TRBV6-2/TRBV6-3	.	TRBJ2-2	TGTGCCAGCAGTTACGTTGGCGGACTCCTTCAGGGGGAGCTGTTTTTT	CASSYVGGLLQGELFF
.	TRBV5-1	TRBD1	TRBJ2-2	TGCGCCAGCAGCCTCAACCCTCCAGGGGGCGGTACCGGGGAGCTGTTTTTT	CASSLNPPGGGTGELFF
.	TRBV5-1	TRBD1	TRBJ1-2	TGCGCCAGCAGCTTGGAAAGACAGGGATGGTATGGCTACACCTTC	CASSLERQGWYGYTF
.	TRBV3-1/TRBV3-2	.	TRBJ2-2	TGTGCCAGCAGCCCCCTCGGGTCGGCCACCGGGGAGCTGTTTTTT	CASSPLGSATGELFF
once	TRBV6-4	.	TRBJ2-3	TGTGCCAGCAGTGACTCGAAGGGCACAACCTCAGATACGCAGTATTTT	CASSDSKGTTSDTQYF
.	TRBV7-7	TRBD1	TRBJ2-2	TGTGCTAGCAGCCCGGGACAGGGTTCTTTCCGTAGCGGGGAGCTGTTTTTT	CASSPGQGSFRSGELFF
.	TRBV6-5	.	TRBJ1-4	TGTGCCAGCAGTTCCGACGGGTGGGGAAATGAAAAACTGTTTTTT	CASSSDGWGNEKLFF
.	TRBV10-1	TRBD2	TRBJ2-3	TGCGCCAGCAGTGTTATAGCGGGGTCTAGCACAGATACGCAGTATTTT	CASSVIAGSSTDTQYF
.	TRBV7-2	TRBD2	TRBJ2-2	TGTGCCAGCAGCTTAATGAGCGGGAGGGTTTTCGGGGAGCTGTTTTTT	CASSLMSGRVFGELFF
.	TRBV4-1	.	TRBJ2-5	TGCGCCAGCAGCCAAGAGGCAGGGACCCAAGAGACCCAGTACTTC	CASSQEAGTQETQYF
few	TRBV9	.	TRBJ2-2	TGTGCCAGCACGCGGGGAGATTTCACCGGGGAGCTGTTTTTT	CASTRGDFTGELFF
.	TRBV7-2	.	TRBJ1-6	TGTGCCAGCAGCCTAGGGAGTAGAAACCATTCACCCCTCCACTTT	CASSLGSRNHSPLHF
.	TRBV24-1	.	TRBJ2-3	TGTGCCACCAGTGATCCCGCTACAGATACGCAGTATTTT	CATSDPATDTQYF
.	TRBV6-2/TRBV6-3	.	TRBJ2-7	TGTGCCAGCAGTTACCCACCGCGATACGAGCAGTACTTC	CASSYPPRYEQYF
.	TRBV3-1/TRBV3-2	TRBD1	TRBJ2-7	TGTGCCAGCAGCTCCCGACCCTGGACAGGGCCCACCACCTACGAGCAGTACTTC	CASSSRPWTGPTTYEQYF
few	TRBV30	.	TRBJ1-5	TGTGCCTGGAAGCCAGGGTCGGACCAGCATTTT	CAWKPGSDQHF
.	TRBV7-9	TRBD1	TRBJ1-2	TGTGCCAGCAGCTTAAAGTCGTGGGACAGGGGGCAGGAAGGCTACACCTTC	CASSLKSWDRGQEGYTF
.	TRBV25-1	.	TRBJ2-7	TGTGCCAGCAGTGTGGGCCCTCCCGAGTACGAGCAGTACTTC	CASSVGPPEYEQYF
.	TRBV28	.	TRBJ1-3	TGTGCCAGGTCCCTCGGGGGGGCGTCTGGAAACACCATATATTTT	CARSLGGASGNTIYF
once	TRBV6-4	.	TRBJ1-1	TGTGCCAGCAGTCTTGAGGGGAACACTGAAGCTTTCTTT	CASSLEGNTEAFF
few	TRBV5-1	.	TRBJ1-1	TGCGCCAGCAGCCGGAATCCGGGGAACACTGAAGCTTTCTTT	CASSRNPGNTEAFF
.	TRBV5-6	.	TRBJ2-5	TGTGCCAGCAGCTTGGGGGGCCGGGGGGAGACCCAGTACTTC	CASSLGGRGETQYF
.	TRBV29-1	.	TRBJ2-7	TGCAGCGTTGAAGGGGCCTCCGGGACACGCGCCTACGAGCAGTACTTC	CSVEGASGTRAYEQYF
.	TRBV18	.	TRBJ1-4	TGTGCCAGCTCACCACGGCCGTCTAATGAAAAACTGTTTTTT	CASSPRPSNEKLFF
.	TRBV6-5	.	TRBJ2-7	TGTGCCAGCAGTCGACTATACGAGCAGTACTTC	CASSRLYEQYF
.	TRBV27	.	TRBJ1-6	TGTGCCAGCAGTTTTGACAGTTACTCACCCCTCCACTTT	CASSFDSYSPLHF
.	TRBV18	.	TRBJ2-3	TGTGCCAGCTCACCGGATCTTCATCGGGGGAGCACAGATACGCAGTATTTT	CASSPDLHRGSTDTQYF
.	TRBV3-1/TRBV3-2	.	TRBJ2-3	TGTGCCAGCAGCCGCTCCGCCGAGGATACGCAGTATTTT	CASSRSAEDTQYF
.	TRBV28	TRBD2	TRBJ2-7	TGTGCCAGCCACCGTGGGGCGGGGGGCGAGCAGTACTTC	CASHRGAGGEQYF